These 29 T cell receptor beta chains were all obtained from the same sample, sequenced in a study of a mutant IDH1 vaccine in newly diagnosed glioma. These receptors lack a known antigen. Repertoires were generated with immunoSEQ multiplex PCR, while TCRdb's copy carries only in-frame clones and drops some. The sample contains some 71,000 clones, about 88% of which appear only once. As to time point: week 35, safety follow-up. Alongside topical imiquimod, each dose of vaccine comprised 300 ug of mutant IDH1 20-mer peptide. Sample: PBMCs, taken from a glioma patient whose treatment included an IDH1 peptide vaccine. The receptors stem from a man aged 30 to 45 with glioma.

The chain carries TRBV11-3 and TRBJ2-1; weak D call: TRBD2 (5 bases). V shed 4 bases and J shed 3 bases, with 13 bases lying between them. This CDR3 has 15 amino acids. Germline CDR1 SGHNT, CDR2 YENEEA. CDR3 sequence: CASSSVPGGYNEQFF. CDR3 nucleotides: TGTGCCAGCAGCTCAGTTCCCGGAGGCTACAATGAGCAGTTCTTC.

The chain employs TRBV7-8 and TRBJ2-1; no firm D call. Germline V gene lookup returns CDR1 SGHVS and CDR2 FQNEAQ. Trimming took 0 bases from V and 2 from J, leaving 8 bases between them. The CDR3 runs 15 residues. The CDR3 spells CASSLARGAYNEQFF. The CDR3 nucleotides read TGTGCCAGCAGCTTAGCGCGCGGCGCCTACAATGAGCAGTTCTTC. The variable domain in full, with the rest retrieved from reference TRBV7-8 and TRBJ2-1, is GAGVSQSPRYKVAKRGQDVALRCDPISGHVSLFWYQQALGQGPEFLTYFQNEAQLDKSGLPSDRFFAERPEGSVSTLKIQRTQQEDSAVYLCASSLARGAYNEQFFGPGTRLTVL.

The chain uses TRBV7-5 and TRBJ2-7; TRBD2, as called in the table, went unchecked against the DNA. TRBV7-5 is a recognized pseudogene. The CDR3 covers 17 residues. The CDR3 region is CVRSQRGFLEGSYEQYF. CDR3 DNA: TGTGTCAGAAGCCAACGAGGGTTTTTGGAGGGATCCTACGAGCAGTACTTC.

The chain links TRBV7-7 to TRBJ2-5, with 12 bases that match TRBD2. Germline trimming cut 1 base from V and 3 bases from J; bases unmatched to any gene: 3. Germline lookup yields CDR1 SSHAT and CDR2 FNYEAQ (reference sequence). The CDR3 runs to 16 residues. CDR3 DNA: TGTGCCAGCAGCTTAGATAGACTAGCGGGAGAAGAGACCCAGTACTTC. Translation: CASSLDRLAGEETQYF.

The rearrangement uses TRBV6-4 and TRBJ1-1; D not resolved. Trimming removed 4 bases from V and 6 bases from J, with 6 bases in between. This CDR3 has 11 amino acids. Germline CDR1 and CDR2: MRHNA and SNTAGT. DNA for the CDR3: TGTGCCAGCAGTGTAATTTCTGAAGCTTTCTTT. Translated: CASSVISEAFF.

V gene TRBV6-6 combines with J gene TRBJ1-6; D uncertain. Germline CDR1 reads MNHNY; CDR2 reads SVGAGI (reference sequence). The ends were cut back, 10 bases at V and 6 bases at J, with 13 bases in the middle. The CDR3 runs to 13 residues. The CDR3 reads CATGVFSNSPLHF. Written as DNA, the CDR3 is TGTGCCACCGGGGTGTTTTCTAATTCACCCCTCCACTTT.

The J gene is TRBJ2-1, the V gene TRBV6-1; 10 bases fit TRBD2. The V gene end was trimmed by 2 bases and the J gene end by 4 bases; junction bases not matched to a gene: 11. CDR1 is MNHNS, CDR2 SASEGT, per germline. The CDR3 spans 18 residues. The CDR3: CASSEFRTGTSVYNEQFF. Here the CDR3 DNA reads TGTGCCAGCAGTGAATTCAGAACCGGGACTAGCGTGTACAATGAGCAGTTCTTC.

The chain carries TRBV7-8 and TRBJ2-7; D is perhaps TRBD1 or TRBD2 (5 bases each). The ends were cut back, 5 bases at V and 0 bases at J, with 14 bases in the middle. CDR1 and CDR2 (germline): SGHVS, FQNEAQ. The CDR3 sequence is 15 residues long. The CDR3 loop is CASSDYPGTSYEQYF. Written as DNA, the CDR3 is TGTGCCAGCAGCGATTATCCCGGGACCTCCTACGAGCAGTACTTC.

V and J are TRBV4-2 and TRBJ2-3; no reliable D call. V was shortened by 4 bases and J by 2 bases, with 4 bases between the two germline ends. This CDR3 has 12 residues. The germline V gene encodes CDR1 LGHNA and CDR2 YNFKEQ. CDR3 amino acids: CASSRHTDTQYF. DNA of the CDR3: TGTGCCAGCAGCCGTCACACAGATACGCAGTATTTT.

The chain uses TRBV15 and TRBJ1-6; 7 positions agree with TRBD1. This CDR3 is 14 amino acids long. Trimming cost V 5 bases and J 8 bases; bases outside gene matches: 6. Germline assignment: CDR1 LNHNV and CDR2 YYDKDF (reference sequence). The CDR3 DNA reads as TGTGCCACCAGCGGGGACAGACGGGATTCACCCCTCCACTTT. Encoded protein: CATSGDRRDSPLHF.

V gene TRBV9 combines with J gene TRBJ1-3; possibly TRBD1 for D (5 bases). V lost 3 bases and J lost 4, with 14 bases in between. CDR1 and CDR2 from the germline V gene are SGDLS and YYNGEE. CDR3 length: 15 amino acids. The CDR3 sequence is CASSAAVGAGNTIYF. For the CDR3, the DNA is TGTGCCAGCAGCGCCGCGGTAGGGGCCGGAAACACCATATATTTT. Filled out from reference TRBV9 and TRBJ1-3, the complete variable domain reads DSGVTQTPKHLITATGQRVTLRCSPRSGDLSVYWYQQSLDQGLQFLIQYYNGEERAKGNILERFSAQQFPDLHSELNLSSLELGDSALYFCASSAAVGAGNTIYFGEGSWLTVV.

Worth noting for this clone: The sample carries other DNA sequences with the same CDR3. The chain employs TRBV27 and TRBJ2-5; TRBD2 agrees at 9 bases. J lost 5 bases, V lost 3 bases, and 4 bases had no gene match. Germline values: CDR1 MNHEY, CDR2 SMNVEV (reference sequence). CDR3 length equals 14 residues. CDR3 nucleotides: TGTGCCAGCAGTTTGGTAGCGGGAGAGGAGACCCAGTACTTC. It yields the protein CASSLVAGEETQYF.

This clone has just one count. This chain connects TRBV28 to TRBJ1-1; TRBD1 matches 11 bases. Germline CDR1 reads MDHEN; CDR2 reads SYDVKM. This CDR3 has 15 residues. The ends lost 5 bases at V and 7 bases at J; junction bases unmatched: 9. CDR3 coding DNA: TGTGCCAGCAGTAAAATCGGACAGGGGGCTTTTGAAGCTTTCTTT. It translates to CASSKIGQGAFEAFF.

This clone occurred a few times. This chain joins TRBV6-6 and TRBJ1-3; D unresolved. The V end was cut by 3 bases, the J end by 0 bases, with 12 bases between. Per the germline V gene, CDR1 is MNHNY and CDR2 is SVGAGI (reference sequence). CDR3 size: 16 residues. CDR3 protein: CASSYTAKPSGNTIYF. In DNA form, the CDR3 reads TGTGCCAGCAGTTATACAGCAAAACCCTCTGGAAACACCATATATTTT.

The chain recombines TRBV28 with TRBJ2-7; D gene uncertain. The CDR3 runs to 11 residues. Germline loops: CDR1 MDHEN, CDR2 SYDVKM. V was pared by 5 bases and J by 3 bases, with 5 bases between. The CDR3 region has the DNA TGTGCCAGCAGTAATGTCTACGAGCAGTACTTC. The encoded protein is CASSNVYEQYF.

The chain links TRBV28 to TRBJ1-2; D remains ambiguous. Germline CDR1 MDHEN, CDR2 SYDVKM. CDR3 length: 13 residues. Trimming took 6 bases from V and 3 from J, leaving 11 bases between them. The CDR3 is CASRSIRDYGYTF. CDR3 nucleotides: TGTGCCAGCAGGTCGATTCGGGACTATGGCTACACCTTC.

J is TRBJ2-2 and V is TRBV5-1; the D is unclear. CDR3 length: 15 amino acids. Germline V gives CDR1 SGHRS, CDR2 YFSETQ. Trimming shortened V by 0 bases and J by 4 bases, and 10 bases separated the two germline ends. The CDR3 loop is CASSLERTSTGELFF. The CDR3 DNA is TGCGCCAGCAGCTTGGAGAGAACGTCCACCGGGGAGCTGTTTTTT.

This chain joins TRBV9 and TRBJ2-1; D is undetermined. V lost 0 bases, J lost 1 base, and 11 bases lay in between. The V gene's germline CDR1 is SGDLS and CDR2 YYNGEE. The CDR3 covers 16 residues. In DNA, the CDR3 is TGTGCCAGCAGCGTAGTGAAGAGCGCTTCCTACAATGAGCAGTTCTTC. Translated, it gives CASSVVKSASYNEQFF.

The gene calls are TRBV29-1 and TRBJ1-2, with TRBD1 identical over 8 bases. The CDR3 has 16 residues. V shed 0 bases and J 7 bases; nucleotides not matched to a gene: 13. Germline CDR1 reads SQVTM; CDR2 reads ANQGSEA. This CDR3 is CSVEENVQGAFGGYTF. The CDR3 nucleotides are TGCAGCGTTGAAGAAAATGTCCAGGGGGCGTTTGGTGGCTACACCTTC.

The chain combines TRBV28 with TRBJ1-2; 7 bases agree with TRBD1. Losses at the gene ends were 4 bases for V and 6 bases for J; bases not matched to a gene: 5. This CDR3 is built from 13 residues. Per germline, CDR1 MDHEN and CDR2 SYDVKM. Written as DNA, the CDR3 is TGTGCCAGCAGTTCCAATAGGGGGCATGGCTACACCTTC. Translating it yields CASSSNRGHGYTF.

This sequence joins TRBV4-3 and TRBJ1-3; D ambiguous. CDR1 is LGHNA, CDR2 YSLEER, per germline. Trimming pared 0 bases from V and 3 bases from J, leaving 3 bases between. This CDR3 region has 13 residues. The CDR3 DNA follows: TGCGCCAGCAGCCAAGAGGGTGGAAACACCATATATTTT. Translation gives CASSQEGGNTIYF.

This clone appeared once. This chain joins TRBV7-3 and TRBJ2-1; D tentatively reads TRBD1 or TRBD2 (6 bases each). Trimming took 5 bases from V and 8 from J, leaving 13 bases between them. The CDR3 runs 13 residues. Germline-derived CDR1 and CDR2 are SGHTA and FQGTGA. The CDR3 is CASSPTGADEQFF. The CDR3 DNA follows: TGTGCCAGCAGCCCTACGGGGGCCGATGAGCAGTTCTTC.

The chain employs TRBV5-1 and TRBJ1-2, with a possible D match to TRBD1 (5 bases). The V gene's germline CDR1 is SGHRS and CDR2 YFSETQ. V dropped 1 base and J dropped 8 bases, with 15 bases sitting between them. The CDR3 has 14 residues. This CDR3 is CASSLNAGSEGYTF. DNA for the CDR3: TGCGCCAGCAGCTTGAACGCAGGGTCGGAGGGCTACACCTTC.

The chain has TRBV5-6 and TRBJ2-3; 7 nucleotides agree with TRBD2. The germline CDR1 and CDR2 sequences are SGHDT and YYEEEE. V trimming: 0 bases; J trimming: 5 bases; junction bases outside the gene matches: 9. The CDR3 is made up of 16 amino acids. The CDR3 loop is CASSLADPGGIDTQYF. For the CDR3, the DNA is TGTGCCAGCAGCTTGGCGGACCCGGGGGGTATAGATACGCAGTATTTT. The full variable domain, completed using reference TRBV5-6 and TRBJ2-3, is DAGVTQSPTHLIKTRGQQVTLRCSPKSGHDTVSWYQQALGQGPQFIFQYYEEEERQRGNFPDRFSGHQFPNYSSELNVNALLLGDSALYLCASSLADPGGIDTQYFGPGTRLTVL.

V is TRBV7-2 and J is TRBJ1-1, with D possibly TRBD1 on 5 matching bases. V dropped 5 bases and J dropped 0 bases, with 10 bases sitting between them. This CDR3 contains 14 residues. Germline loops: CDR1 SGHTA, CDR2 FQGNSA. This chain's CDR3 is CASSVGHLNTEAFF. CDR3 sequence (DNA): TGTGCCAGCAGCGTCGGACATCTGAACACTGAAGCTTTCTTT.

This chain links TRBV29-1 with TRBJ2-7; D unresolved. Per germline, CDR1 SQVTM and CDR2 ANQGSEA. The CDR3 totals 13 residues. V dropped 7 bases and J dropped 3 bases, with 16 bases sitting between them. CDR3 in DNA: TGCAGCGCTTCAACAGCGTCCGTCTACGAGCAGTACTTC. It yields the protein CSASTASVYEQYF.

The chain employs TRBV27 and TRBJ1-4, with D perhaps TRBD1 (6 bases). The CDR3 runs 15 residues. CDR1 and CDR2 from the germline V gene are MNHEY and SMNVEV (reference sequence). Deletions cut 7 bases from V and 8 bases from J, with 20 bases between. CDR3 region: CASTYTGSVREKLFF. The CDR3 nucleotides read TGTGCCAGCACCTACACAGGGTCGGTGAGGGAAAAACTGTTTTTT.

The genes are TRBV5-4 and TRBJ2-7; 9 nucleotides agree with TRBD2. Germline V gives CDR1 SGHNT, CDR2 YYREEE (reference sequence). The CDR3 extends over 15 amino acids. Trimming took 4 bases from V and 4 from J; bases not matched to a gene: 9. The CDR3 here is CASSLESSGVYEQYF. The DNA for the CDR3 is TGTGCCAGCAGCCTGGAATCTAGCGGGGTTTACGAGCAGTACTTC. Complete variable domain (other parts from reference TRBV5-4 and TRBJ2-7): ETGVTQSPTHLIKTRGQQVTLRCSSQSGHNTVSWYQQALGQGPQFIFQYYREEENGRGNFPPRFSGLQFPNYSSELNVNALELDDSALYLCASSLESSGVYEQYFGPGTRLTVT.

The chain has TRBV7-9 and TRBJ2-7; D unresolved. Germline CDR1 SEHNR, CDR2 FQNEAQ (reference sequence). V lost 3 bases to trimming and J lost 6 bases, with 18 bases between them. The CDR3 spans 15 residues. The chain's CDR3 is CASSLNRIRFVEQYF. CDR3 sequence (DNA): TGTGCCAGCAGCTTGAATAGAATCCGTTTTGTCGAGCAGTACTTC.